This TCR beta chain was found in a study of radiation and T cells in renal cell carcinoma. Whole-study results and caveats: Dominant CDR3 motifs were more common in irradiated tumors than controls.

For this clone: What it binds is not known.

Sequencing was performed with immunoSEQ multiplex PCR; in TCRdb, only in-frame clones are kept and a portion is missing. The table has 20,000 to 25,000 clones, roughly 60% seen once. The CDR3 contains 15 residues. Germline V gene lookup returns CDR1 SGHAT and CDR2 FQNNGV. V shed 6 bases and J shed 2 bases, with 16 bases lying between them. Treatment here: treatment-naive control, cytoreductive nephrectomy. Clear cell pathology was present in this patient's renal cell carcinoma. This receptor was taken from a man aged 35 to 55 with renal cell carcinoma. The chain uses TRBV11-2 and TRBJ2-5; D ambiguous. The sample consisted of tumor tissue, taken from a patient whose treatment was nephrectomy without radiotherapy. CDR3 protein: CASRSKVGWQETQYF. The CDR3 nucleotides read TGTGCCAGCAGATCCAAGGTGGGGTGGCAAGAGACCCAGTACTTC.